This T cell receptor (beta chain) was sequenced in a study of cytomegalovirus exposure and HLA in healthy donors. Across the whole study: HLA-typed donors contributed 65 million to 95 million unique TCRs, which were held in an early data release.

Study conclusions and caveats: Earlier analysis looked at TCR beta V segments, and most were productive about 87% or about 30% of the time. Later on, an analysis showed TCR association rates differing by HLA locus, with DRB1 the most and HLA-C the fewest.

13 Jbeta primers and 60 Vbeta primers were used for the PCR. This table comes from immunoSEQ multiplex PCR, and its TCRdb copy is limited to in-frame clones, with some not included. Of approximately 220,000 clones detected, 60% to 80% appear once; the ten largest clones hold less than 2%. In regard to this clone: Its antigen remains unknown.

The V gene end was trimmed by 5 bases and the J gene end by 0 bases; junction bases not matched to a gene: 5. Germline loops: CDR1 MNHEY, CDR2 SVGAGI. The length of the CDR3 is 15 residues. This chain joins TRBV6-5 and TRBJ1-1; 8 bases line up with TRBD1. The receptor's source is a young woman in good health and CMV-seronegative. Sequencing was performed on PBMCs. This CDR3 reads CASSRTGNMNTEAFF. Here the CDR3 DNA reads TGTGCCAGCAGTCGGACAGGGAACATGAACACTGAAGCTTTCTTT.